Listed here are 21 T cell receptor beta chains from one sample, sequenced in a study of T cell responses to AZD1222 COVID-19 vaccine. TCRdb's table, derived via immunoSEQ multiplex PCR, lists solely in-frame clones and lacks some. The profile covers approximately 130,000 clones, with roughly nine tenths appearing a single time and about 9.5% taken by the ten largest. Sequences were derived from peripheral blood, sampled 28 days after the second AZD1222 dose. The receptors derive from an adult who received the AZD1222 COVID-19 vaccine.

To note about this clone: Additional DNA sequences in this sample encode the identical CDR3. This chain connects TRBV12-3 or TRBV12-4 to TRBJ1-2, with 7 bases lining up with TRBD1. J was trimmed by 5 bases and V by 5 bases; bases with no gene match: 5. There are 13 residues in the CDR3. The CDR3 protein is CASSPGQRYGYTF. For the CDR3, the DNA is TGTGCCAGCAGTCCGGGACAGCGGTATGGCTACACCTTC.

The V and J genes are TRBV24-1 and TRBJ2-5; 9 positions match TRBD1. This CDR3 has 15 residues. V shed 4 bases and J 3 bases; nucleotides not matched to a gene: 5. Germline V CDR1 and CDR2: KGHDR, SFDVKD. CDR3 nucleotide sequence: TGTGCCACCAGTGACGGGGGACAGGGAAAAGAGACCCAGTACTTC. Its translation is CATSDGGQGKETQYF.

The rearrangement links TRBV10-3 to TRBJ1-3; the D gene is possibly TRBD1 (6 bases). V dropped 3 bases and J dropped 3 bases, with 12 bases sitting between them. The CDR3 runs 15 residues. From germline, CDR1 is ENHRY and CDR2 SYGVKD. The CDR3: CAISDVRGGGNTIYF. CDR3 nucleotide sequence: TGTGCCATCAGTGATGTCAGGGGAGGTGGAAACACCATATATTTT.

V is TRBV6-2 or TRBV6-3 and J is TRBJ2-3; TRBD2 matches at 15 bases. V lost 0 bases to trimming and J lost 6 bases; unmatched junction nucleotides: 1. Germline V lookup: CDR1 MNHEY, CDR2 SVGEGT. The CDR3 loop spans 16 amino acids. The CDR3 DNA reads TGTGCCAGCAGTTACTCTGGACTAGCGGGAGGGGATACGCAGTATTTT. Its protein product is CASSYSGLAGGDTQYF.

The rearrangement links TRBV18 to TRBJ2-5, with no clear D. Germline values: CDR1 KGHSH, CDR2 LQKENI. This CDR3 is built from 11 residues. The germline V and J ends were trimmed by 6 bases and 0 bases, with 2 bases remaining between them. CDR3 sequence reads: CASSNQETQYF. The DNA for the CDR3 is TGTGCCAGCTCCAACCAAGAGACCCAGTACTTC. The variable domain in full, completed from reference TRBV18 and TRBJ2-5, reads NAGVMQNPRHLVRRRGQEARLRCSPMKGHSHVYWYRQLPEEGLKFMVYLQKENIIDESGMPKERFSAEFPKEGPSILRIQQVVRGDSAAYFCASSNQETQYFGPGTRLLVL.

Points on this clone: No conserved phenylalanine or tryptophan is present at the end of the CDR3, so a read error is the likely explanation. No DNA is shown, since the ends of the CDR3 on it are uncertain; the CDR3 is the one TCRdb lists. The gene calls are TRBV12-5 and TRBJ1-1. The CDR3 is 10 residues long, ends included. In germline, CDR1 is LGHNT, CDR2 FRNRAP. The chain's CDR3 is CASGFKFQVV.

The chain links TRBV7-9 to TRBJ2-7; 10 positions match TRBD2. Unmatched junction bases numbered 3, after V lost 1 base and J lost 3 bases. The CDR3 length is 15 residues. Germline CDR1 and CDR2: SEHNR and FQNEAQ (reference sequence). CDR3 loop: CASSLVLAGDYEQYF. As DNA, the CDR3 is TGTGCCAGCAGCTTAGTGCTAGCGGGAGACTACGAGCAGTACTTC.

The chain joins TRBV19 to TRBJ1-5; TRBD1 is a possible D gene (5 bases). The CDR3 loop spans 14 amino acids. V was pared by 0 bases and J by 5 bases, with 8 bases between. The germline V gene encodes CDR1 LNHDA and CDR2 SQIVND (reference sequence). CDR3 DNA: TGTGCCAGTAGTATAGATGTGGGGGATCAGCCCCAGCATTTT. It translates to CASSIDVGDQPQHF.

V is TRBV3-1 (or the pseudogene TRBV3-2) and J is TRBJ2-1, with D tentatively TRBD2 (6 bases). This CDR3 has 16 residues. CDR1 is LGHDT, CDR2 YNNKEL, per germline (reference sequence). The ends were cut back, 5 bases at V and 0 bases at J, with 14 bases in the middle. This chain's CDR3 is CASSAGSSGSYNEQFF. CDR3 sequence (DNA): TGTGCCAGCAGCGCGGGGAGTAGCGGCTCCTACAATGAGCAGTTCTTC.

The chain combines TRBV7-9 with TRBJ2-5; 8 bases align to TRBD2. Germline V gives CDR1 SEHNR, CDR2 FQNEAQ (reference sequence). This CDR3 is built from 15 residues. V shed 5 bases, J shed 4 bases, and the junction held 9 bases outside the gene matches. In DNA, the CDR3 is TGTGCCAGCAGCCCTCCGGTGCGGGGGGCAGAGACCCAGTACTTC. This gives the protein CASSPPVRGAETQYF.

This rearrangement joins TRBV30 to TRBJ1-2; D is unresolved. Trimming removed 1 base from V and 8 bases from J, with 14 bases in between. Per germline, CDR1 GTSNPN and CDR2 SVGIG (reference sequence). The CDR3 is made up of 13 amino acids. This CDR3 is CAWSAAPVRGYTF. The CDR3 DNA reads as TGTGCCTGGAGTGCCGCCCCCGTTCGGGGCTACACCTTC. Together with reference TRBV30 and TRBJ1-2, the CDR3 gives the full variable domain: SQTIHQWPATLVQPVGSPLSLECTVEGTSNPNLYWYRQAAGRGLQLLFYSVGIGQISSEVPQNLSASRPQDRQFILSSKKLLLSDSGFYLCAWSAAPVRGYTFGSGTRLTVV.

The V gene is TRBV5-1, the J gene TRBJ2-1; maybe TRBD1 (6 bases). Between the trimmed V and J ends, which lost 1 base and 10 bases, there was a span of 15 bases. The CDR3 length is 14 residues. Germline CDR1 SGHRS, CDR2 YFSETQ. The CDR3 DNA is TGCGCCAGCAGCTTGTATACTCAGGGGTACGAGCAGTTCTTC. It translates to CASSLYTQGYEQFF. The full variable domain, completed using reference TRBV5-1 and TRBJ2-1, is KAGVTQTPRYLIKTRGQQVTLSCSPISGHRSVSWYQQTPGQGLQFLFEYFSETQRNKGNFPGRFSGRQFSNSRSEMNVSTLELGDSALYLCASSLYTQGYEQFFGPGTRLTVL.

The V gene is TRBV3-1 (or the pseudogene TRBV3-2), the J gene TRBJ1-3; D perhaps matches TRBD1 (5 bases). Germline V lookup: CDR1 LGHDT, CDR2 YNNKEL (reference sequence). The CDR3 spans 12 residues. V was clipped by 4 bases and J by 9 bases, with 10 bases between them. CDR3 in DNA: TGTGCCAGCAGCCCGGGGGTGGGCACCATATATTTT. Protein product: CASSPGVGTIYF.

The rearrangement uses TRBV5-1 and TRBJ2-4; 8 positions agree with TRBD1. The CDR3 extends over 16 amino acids. Germline lookup yields CDR1 SGHRS and CDR2 YFSETQ. The trim removed 0 bases at V and 6 bases at J, leaving 8 bases unmatched. The CDR3 spells CASSLEWQQGGNIQYF. The CDR3 DNA reads as TGCGCCAGCAGCTTGGAATGGCAACAGGGGGGAAACATTCAGTACTTC. Looking up the rest from reference TRBV5-1 and TRBJ2-4 gives the full variable domain: KAGVTQTPRYLIKTRGQQVTLSCSPISGHRSVSWYQQTPGQGLQFLFEYFSETQRNKGNFPGRFSGRQFSNSRSEMNVSTLELGDSALYLCASSLEWQQGGNIQYFGAGTRLSVL.

This chain connects TRBV6-6 to TRBJ2-1; 7 nucleotides agree with TRBD2. V was clipped by 0 bases and J by 5 bases; unmatched bases: 7. The CDR3 has 16 residues. Germline V gene lookup returns CDR1 MNHNY and CDR2 SVGAGI (reference sequence). The DNA of the CDR3 is TGTGCCAGCAGTTACTCGGGCGGGAGTAGGGACAATGAGCAGTTCTTC. Protein: CASSYSGGSRDNEQFF.

V and J are TRBV6-5 and TRBJ2-5; TRBD2 aligns across 11 bases. Germline CDR1 reads MNHEY; CDR2 reads SVGAGI. After removal of 2 bases from V and 5 bases from J, the junction contained 7 bases not matched to a gene. The CDR3 totals 16 residues. The CDR3 region is CASSYGSGGAGETQYF. As DNA, the CDR3 is TGTGCCAGCAGTTACGGTAGCGGGGGGGCAGGGGAGACCCAGTACTTC.

The CDR3 DNA reads TGCAGCGTTGAAGCGGCAGGGGAGACTGAAGCTTTCTTT. This translates into CSVEAAGETEAFF. The rearrangement uses TRBV29-1 and TRBJ1-1; TRBD1 is a possible D gene (6 bases). The CDR3 loop spans 13 amino acids. Looked up from germline, CDR1 is SQVTM and CDR2 is ANQGSEA. Trimming removed 1 base from V and 5 bases from J, with 11 bases in between.

In this sample, this clone turned up once. This sequence joins TRBV5-6 and TRBJ1-5, with TRBD1 matching 7 bases. V lost 4 bases, J lost 7 bases, and 5 bases stayed unmatched. In germline, CDR1 is SGHDT, CDR2 YYEEEE. CDR3 length: 13 residues. DNA of the CDR3: TGTGCCAGCAGCCACGACAGGGACCAGCCCCAGCATTTT. Protein sequence: CASSHDRDQPQHF.

The V and J genes are TRBV10-3 and TRBJ2-6, with D uncertain. The length of the CDR3 is 17 residues. The V gene's germline CDR1 is ENHRY and CDR2 SYGVKD. V was cut by 0 bases and J by 0 bases, with 9 bases left in between. The DNA for the CDR3 is TGTGCCATCAGTGAGTCGACCCACCGCTCTGGGGCCAACGTCCTGACTTTC. This sequence encodes CAISESTHRSGANVLTF.

Only a few counts were recorded for this clone. The chain carries TRBV5-4 and TRBJ1-2; TRBD1 matches at 7 bases. J was trimmed by 5 bases and V by 4 bases; bases with no gene match: 8. The CDR3 runs to 14 residues. Germline CDR1 reads SGHNT; CDR2 reads YYREEE (reference sequence). The CDR3 DNA reads as TGTGCCAGCAGCCCCCAGGGGGGATCGTATGGCTACACCTTC. This encodes CASSPQGGSYGYTF.

This chain links TRBV6-2 or TRBV6-3 with TRBJ2-5, with D maybe TRBD2 (6 bases). V lost 2 bases and J 5 bases, leaving 18 bases between the germline ends. The CDR3 length is 16 residues. Germline loops: CDR1 MNHEY, CDR2 SVGEGT. CDR3 bases: TGTGCCAGCAGTTACCGGCGGGGACCGCGGGGCGAGACCCAGTACTTC. This sequence encodes CASSYRRGPRGETQYF.